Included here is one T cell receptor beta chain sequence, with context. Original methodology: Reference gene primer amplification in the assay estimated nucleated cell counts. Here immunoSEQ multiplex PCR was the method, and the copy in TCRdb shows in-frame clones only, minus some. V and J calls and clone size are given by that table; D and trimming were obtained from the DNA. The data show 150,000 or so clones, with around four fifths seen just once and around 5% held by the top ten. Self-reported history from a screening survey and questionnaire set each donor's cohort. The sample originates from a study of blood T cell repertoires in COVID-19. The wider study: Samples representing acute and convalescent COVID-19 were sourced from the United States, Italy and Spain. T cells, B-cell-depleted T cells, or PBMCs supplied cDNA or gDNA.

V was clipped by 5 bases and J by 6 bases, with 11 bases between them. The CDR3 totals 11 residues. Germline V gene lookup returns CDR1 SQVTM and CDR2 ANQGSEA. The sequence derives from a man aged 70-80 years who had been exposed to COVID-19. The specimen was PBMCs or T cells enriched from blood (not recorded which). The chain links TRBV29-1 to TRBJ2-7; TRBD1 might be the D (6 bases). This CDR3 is CSVQQGPEQYF. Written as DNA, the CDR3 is TGCAGCGTTCAACAGGGCCCCGAGCAGTACTTC.